This TCR beta chain was documented in a study of CD8 T cells in Susac syndrome. An amount of RNA that ranged from roughly 0.5 to 1 ug was reverse transcribed with random hexamers. TCR beta CDR3 was amplified by immunoSEQ covering 54 Vbeta and 13 Jbeta. Via MiXCR, TCRdb re-called the immunoSEQ multiplex PCR reads, giving one row per CDR3 protein. The data show 90,000 to 110,000 distinct CDR3 sequences, 96% seen once. CDR3 length: 17 residues. Germline CDR1 is KGHSH and CDR2 is LQKENI. The V and J ends lost 5 bases and 1 base, in that order; junction bases with no gene match: 9. The J gene is TRBJ2-3, the V gene TRBV18; 10 positions match TRBD2. The TCR was taken from a human donor in good health. Sequences were obtained from CD4+ T cells from PBMCs. The CDR3, as DNA: TGTGCCAGCTCAAGTACTAGCGGGAAACGGGGCACAGATACGCAGTATTTT. Protein: CASSSTSGKRGTDTQYF.